This is a list of T cell receptor beta chains from one sample in a study of cytomegalovirus exposure and HLA in healthy donors. Using immunoSEQ multiplex PCR, the repertoire was profiled, and TCRdb retains in-frame clones only, with some absent. The profile shows roughly 180,000 clones, roughly 74% of them singletons. The sequencing sample was made of PBMCs. Every receptor here comes from a woman aged 30 to 39 in good health and CMV-seropositive. The CDR3 runs from the conserved cysteine through the conserved F or W. Each record gives: V gene, clone size, J gene, D gene, CDR3 protein, CDR3 DNA. D genes are given only for firm matches. Expanded clones are given a class, and other clones once, few, many or no size at all.

>TRBV6-6|-|TRBJ2-3|-
CASSLRGLVSTDTQYF
TGTGCCAGCAGTCTTCGGGGGTTGGTTAGCACAGATACGCAGTATTTT
>TRBV7-8|-|TRBJ1-2|TRBD1
CASSLRERDRALTF
TGTGCCAGCAGCTTAAGGGAACGGGACAGGGCCCTCACCTTC
>TRBV6-5|-|TRBJ2-7|TRBD1
CASSSMTGSYEQYF
TGTGCCAGCAGTTCAATGACAGGGTCCTACGAGCAGTACTTC
>TRBV15|-|TRBJ2-1|TRBD2
CATSRRSGSVYEQFF
TGTGCCACCAGCAGACGCAGCGGGAGCGTCTATGAGCAGTTCTTC
>TRBV25-1|-|TRBJ2-2|TRBD1
CASRPGTGDPGELFF
TGTGCCAGCAGGCCCGGGACAGGGGACCCCGGGGAGCTGTTTTTT
>TRBV2|few|TRBJ2-3|TRBD1
CASSEGQGSTDTQYF
TGTGCCAGCAGTGAAGGACAGGGAAGCACGGATACGCAGTATTTT
>TRBV9|-|TRBJ2-7|TRBD1
CASSVGDRGNSPYEQYF
TGTGCCAGCAGCGTAGGGGACAGGGGGAACTCCCCCTACGAGCAGTACTTC
>TRBV6-5|-|TRBJ2-1|TRBD2
CASSYTGGMDGEQFF
TGTGCCAGCAGTTACACCGGGGGGATGGACGGTGAGCAGTTCTTC
>TRBV5-1|-|TRBJ2-2|-
CASSLGRTGGRELFF
TGCGCCAGCAGCCTTGGGAGGACCGGGGGAAGGGAGCTGTTTTTT
>TRBV29-1|-|TRBJ2-7|-
CSVGLGTNYEQYF
TGCAGCGTAGGACTGGGAACGAACTACGAGCAGTACTTC
>TRBV10-3|-|TRBJ2-1|-
CAISPTYFNEQFF
TGTGCCATCAGCCCGACTTATTTCAATGAGCAGTTCTTC
>TRBV28|-|TRBJ1-5|-
CASNWAINQPQHF
TGTGCCAGCAATTGGGCGATCAATCAGCCCCAGCATTTT
>TRBV5-4|-|TRBJ1-2|TRBD1
CASRELDRGSYGYTF
TGTGCCAGCAGGGAGCTGGACAGGGGATCCTATGGCTACACCTTC
>TRBV5-4|-|TRBJ1-4|TRBD1
CASSDRDRGYEKLFF
TGTGCCAGCAGCGATCGGGACAGGGGCTATGAAAAACTGTTTTTT
>TRBV10-3|few|TRBJ2-7|-
CAIRGSSYEQYF
TGTGCCATCAGGGGGAGCTCCTACGAGCAGTACTTC
>TRBV11-2|-|TRBJ2-7|TRBD2
CASSSIAGNYEQYF
TGTGCCAGCAGCTCAATAGCGGGGAACTACGAGCAGTACTTC
>TRBV19|-|TRBJ1-5|TRBD1
CASSIADRVGSPQHF
TGTGCCAGTAGTATCGCAGACAGGGTAGGTTCACCCCAGCATTTT
>TRBV6-1|-|TRBJ1-5|TRBD1
CASRRRDRPSEPQHF
TGTGCCAGCAGACGACGGGACAGGCCTTCTGAGCCCCAGCATTTT
>TRBV7-6|once|TRBJ2-7|-
CASSQAPDILSEQYF
TGTGCCAGCAGCCAGGCGCCAGACATCTTGTCGGAGCAGTACTTC
>TRBV27|-|TRBJ1-4|TRBD1
CASRGTGGGEKLFF
TGTGCCAGCAGGGGGACAGGGGGGGGTGAAAAACTGTTTTTT
>TRBV7-2|once|TRBJ2-2|-
CASSIRQGRELFF
TGTGCCAGCAGCATCAGGCAGGGGCGGGAGCTGTTTTTT
>TRBV28|once|TRBJ2-1|-
CASSSGNEQFF
TGTGCCAGCAGTTCCGGCAATGAGCAGTTCTTC
>TRBV5-1|few|TRBJ1-1|-
CASSLAGGLNTEAFF
TGCGCCAGCAGCTTGGCGGGGGGGCTGAACACTGAAGCTTTCTTT
>TRBV30|-|TRBJ1-4|TRBD1
CAWAGTGGPSRNEKLFF
TGTGCCTGGGCCGGGACAGGGGGTCCCTCGAGAAATGAAAAACTGTTTTTT
>TRBV7-9|-|TRBJ2-1|-
CASSWPGEYNEQFF
TGTGCCAGCAGCTGGCCCGGGGAATACAATGAGCAGTTCTTC
>TRBV4-1|few|TRBJ1-5|-
CASSQVSIEYSNQPQHF
TGCGCCAGCAGCCAAGTTAGTATAGAGTATAGCAATCAGCCCCAGCATTTT
>TRBV27|-|TRBJ1-1|-
CASSFGGATEAFF
TGTGCCAGCAGTTTTGGGGGGGCAACTGAAGCTTTCTTT
>TRBV7-9|-|TRBJ2-1|-
CATYRPEGDNEQFF
TGTGCCACATACCGCCCGGAGGGTGACAATGAGCAGTTCTTC
>TRBV18|-|TRBJ1-1|-
CASSPGGRTNTEAFF
TGTGCCAGCTCACCAGGTGGCAGAACGAACACTGAAGCTTTCTTT
>TRBV25-1|-|TRBJ2-3|TRBD2
CASSQLAGANTDTQYF
TGTGCCAGCAGTCAATTAGCGGGAGCCAACACAGATACGCAGTATTTT
>TRBV5-1|once|TRBJ2-5|TRBD2
CASGLAGVETQYF
TGCGCCAGCGGACTAGCGGGGGTAGAGACCCAGTACTTC
>TRBV5-4|-|TRBJ2-1|-
CASSWGGQISDEQFF
TGTGCCAGCAGCTGGGGGGGCCAGATTTCCGATGAGCAGTTCTTC
>TRBV19|-|TRBJ2-2|-
CASTQLATSNTGELFF
TGTGCCAGTACCCAACTAGCTACCTCGAACACCGGGGAGCTGTTTTTT
>TRBV18|few|TRBJ2-1|TRBD2
CASSISGSYNEQFF
TGTGCCAGCTCAATTAGCGGGAGTTACAATGAGCAGTTCTTC
>TRBV4-1|once|TRBJ2-7|TRBD2
CASSPIAGGPYEQYF
TGCGCCAGCAGCCCGATAGCGGGAGGGCCCTACGAGCAGTACTTC
>TRBV7-9|-|TRBJ2-7|TRBD2
CASSLMTSGADYEQYF
TGTGCCAGCAGCTTAATGACTAGCGGGGCTGATTACGAGCAGTACTTC
>TRBV7-2|few|TRBJ2-1|-
CASSSGGAANEQFF
TGTGCCAGCAGCTCTGGTGGGGCAGCCAATGAGCAGTTCTTC
>TRBV10-2|-|TRBJ1-4|TRBD1
CASKDRGREKLFF
TGCGCCAGTAAGGACAGGGGGCGTGAAAAACTGTTTTTT
>TRBV11-2|-|TRBJ2-7|-
CASSLALSGKSSYEQYF
TGTGCCAGCAGCTTAGCCCTATCAGGGAAGAGCTCCTACGAGCAGTACTTC
>TRBV6-1|few|TRBJ1-2|TRBD1
CASSVQGEGGYTF
TGTGCCAGCAGTGTACAGGGGGAAGGCGGCTACACCTTC
>TRBV10-3|-|TRBJ2-7|TRBD1
CAISTGTVSYEQYF
TGTGCCATCAGCACCGGGACAGTCTCCTACGAGCAGTACTTC
>TRBV2|-|TRBJ2-1|-
CASSEILARSSYNEQFF
TGTGCCAGCAGTGAAATTCTAGCGAGGAGCTCCTACAATGAGCAGTTCTTC
>TRBV11-1|-|TRBJ1-1|TRBD1
CASSWDRRHTEAFF
TGTGCCAGCAGTTGGGACAGGCGCCACACTGAAGCTTTCTTT
>TRBV7-2|once|TRBJ1-5|TRBD1
CASSIRTGGNQPQHF
TGTGCCAGCAGCATCCGGACAGGGGGCAATCAGCCCCAGCATTTT
>TRBV5-1|-|TRBJ2-1|-
CASSSMAGTIYNEQFF
TGCGCCAGCAGCTCCATGGCCGGGACAATATACAATGAGCAGTTCTTC
>TRBV6-6|-|TRBJ2-7|TRBD1
CASSTPGQAIYEQYF
TGTGCCAGCAGTACCCCGGGACAGGCGATCTACGAGCAGTACTTC
>TRBV6-5|-|TRBJ2-5|TRBD1
CASRETGALGTQYF
TGTGCCAGCAGGGAGACAGGGGCTTTAGGGACCCAGTACTTC
>TRBV7-9|-|TRBJ1-5|-
CASSLGTGGSQPQHF
TGTGCCAGCAGCCTTGGAACGGGGGGCAGTCAGCCCCAGCATTTT
>TRBV25-1|-|TRBJ2-6|-
CASTRIGANVLTF
TGTGCCAGTACCAGGATTGGGGCCAACGTCCTGACTTTC
>TRBV2|-|TRBJ1-2|TRBD1
CASSETGGGDYGYTF
TGTGCCAGCAGTGAAACAGGGGGCGGTGACTATGGCTACACCTTC
>TRBV6-4|-|TRBJ2-1|TRBD2
CASSPLAAGASEQFF
TGTGCCAGCAGTCCACTAGCCGCGGGAGCATCTGAGCAGTTCTTC